This paragraph covers one TCR beta chain sequence. The target antigen is unknown. The source of the sample is a study of T cell responses to AZD1222 COVID-19 vaccine. Regarding the study as a whole: The donor cohort was predominantly white British with a female majority, and clonal diversity may have been underestimated. The study reported that nearly half of spike-specific TCRs target unmutated variant regions. Among those given AZD1222, only 6 or 7 were seropositive at baseline.

The CDR3 is 12 amino acids. V lost 5 bases to trimming and J lost 4 bases, with 9 bases between them. Germline lookup yields CDR1 SGHVS and CDR2 FQNEAQ. Data came from immunoSEQ multiplex PCR; TCRdb stores just in-frame clones and leaves some out. Here the sample spans around 60,000 clones, 81% being singletons. This sample comprised peripheral blood, obtained 28 days after the second AZD1222 dose. This chain uses TRBV7-8 with TRBJ2-7; D call uncertain. The TCR originated in an adult who received the AZD1222 COVID-19 vaccine. CDR3 protein: CASSPGQYEQYF. The CDR3 DNA sequence: TGTGCCAGCAGCCCGGGCCAGTACGAGCAGTACTTC.